Here is one T cell receptor beta chain with its context. This sample is drawn from a study of control samples from healthy donors and cancer patients. Repertoires were generated with immunoSEQ multiplex PCR, while TCRdb's copy carries only in-frame clones and drops some. The repertoire holds approximately 90,000 clones, with approximately 87% as singletons. Germline V gene data show CDR1 as MNHEY and CDR2 as SVGEGT. V lost 1 base and J 14 bases, leaving 21 bases between the germline ends. The CDR3 is 15 amino acids. The receptor was derived from a woman in her thirties or forties in good health. The sequenced sample consisted of blood. The genes are TRBV6-2 or TRBV6-3 and TRBJ1-3, with D unresolved. The CDR3 bases are TGTGCCAGCAGTTACTATAGGATTCAAGACCCTGAGGTATATTTT. Its protein is CASSYYRIQDPEVYF.